The 31 T cell receptor beta chains presented below share a single source sample, sequenced in a study of T cell responses to AZD1222 COVID-19 vaccine. Sequencing used immunoSEQ multiplex PCR; TCRdb keeps in-frame clones, though not all of them. This sample has roughly 150,000 clones, with around 92% found just once. This material consisted of peripheral blood, taken 28 days after the second AZD1222 dose. The origin of the receptors is an adult who received the AZD1222 COVID-19 vaccine.

The chain combines TRBV19 with TRBJ2-1; 13 positions agree with TRBD2. The CDR3 is made up of 16 amino acids. J lost 7 bases, V lost 5 bases, and 8 bases had no gene match. Germline V gives CDR1 LNHDA, CDR2 SQIVND (reference sequence). The CDR3 DNA follows: TGTGCCAGTAGTTATATGGGGACTAGCGGGATTAATGAGCAGTTCTTC. It yields the protein CASSYMGTSGINEQFF.

V is TRBV10-3 and J is TRBJ2-2, with 11 bases matching TRBD1. Germline loops: CDR1 ENHRY, CDR2 SYGVKD. V was pared by 10 bases and J by 2 bases, with 3 bases of the junction left unmatched. The CDR3 is 14 residues long. The CDR3: CATGQGGNTGELFF. The CDR3 DNA sequence: TGTGCCACGGGACAGGGGGGCAACACCGGGGAGCTGTTTTTT.

The chain has TRBV7-2 and TRBJ1-3; tentatively, D is TRBD1 (6 bases). V was clipped by 5 bases and J by 3 bases, with 17 bases between them. CDR3 length: 16 residues. Germline CDR1 and CDR2: SGHTA and FQGNSA. As DNA, the CDR3 is TGTGCCAGCAGCGTACAGGGCTTTCTGGGTGGAAACACCATATATTTT. Encoded protein: CASSVQGFLGGNTIYF.

CDR3 sequence: CASSVGMGASSYEQYF. CDR3 nucleotide sequence: TGTGCCAGCAGCGTAGGAATGGGGGCATCCTCCTACGAGCAGTACTTC. The V call is TRBV9, the J call TRBJ2-7; perhaps TRBD1 as D (6 bases). V was clipped by 0 bases and J by 0 bases, with 13 bases between them. CDR1 is SGDLS, CDR2 YYNGEE, per germline. The CDR3 is made up of 16 amino acids. The complete variable domain, with remaining parts taken from reference TRBV9 and TRBJ2-7, reads DSGVTQTPKHLITATGQRVTLRCSPRSGDLSVYWYQQSLDQGLQFLIQYYNGEERAKGNILERFSAQQFPDLHSELNLSSLELGDSALYFCASSVGMGASSYEQYFGPGTRLTVT.

Here the CDR3 reads CASGAGAQYEQYF. The CDR3 DNA reads as TGTGCCAGCGGGGCAGGGGCGCAGTACGAGCAGTACTTC. The J gene is TRBJ2-7, the V gene TRBV9, with D perhaps TRBD1 (6 bases). Between the trimmed V and J ends, which lost 7 bases and 4 bases, there was a span of 15 bases. Germline CDR1 is SGDLS and CDR2 is YYNGEE. The CDR3 contains 13 residues.

V is TRBV19 and J is TRBJ2-2; perhaps TRBD1 as D (6 bases). Trimming shortened V by 3 bases and J by 3 bases, and 11 bases separated the two germline ends. CDR3 size: 15 residues. Per germline, CDR1 LNHDA and CDR2 SQIVND (reference sequence). As DNA, the CDR3 is TGTGCCAGTAGTATCCCGGACAGTCACACCGGGGAGCTGTTTTTT. It specifies CASSIPDSHTGELFF.

This rearrangement joins TRBV18 to TRBJ1-3; the D gene is possibly TRBD1 (5 bases). Trimming stripped 2 bases from V and 4 bases from J, with 12 bases between. Per the germline V gene, CDR1 is KGHSH and CDR2 is LQKENI. CDR3 length: 15 residues. The CDR3 DNA follows: TGTGCCAGCTCACCAAGTGCAGGGTACGGAAACACCATATATTTT. Protein: CASSPSAGYGNTIYF.

The chain couples TRBV25-1 to TRBJ2-1; 8 nucleotides line up with TRBD1. Germline assignment: CDR1 MGHDK and CDR2 SYGVNS. Unmatched junction bases numbered 2, after V lost 6 bases and J lost 4 bases. The CDR3 runs 13 residues. CDR3 region: CASSRDRYNEQFF. In nucleotides, the CDR3 is TGTGCCAGCAGCCGGGACAGGTACAATGAGCAGTTCTTC.

This rearrangement joins TRBV7-2 to TRBJ1-2; D is uncertain. The CDR3 has 14 residues. The germline CDR1 and CDR2 sequences are SGHTA and FQGNSA. V lost 5 bases and J 2 bases, leaving 12 bases between the germline ends. The CDR3 DNA reads TGTGCCAGCAGCACCTCGACGGTGAACTATGGCTACACCTTC. Translating gives CASSTSTVNYGYTF.

The chain uses TRBV5-1 and TRBJ2-1; possible D gene TRBD1, 5 bases. The V gene's germline CDR1 is SGHRS and CDR2 YFSETQ. CDR3 size: 13 residues. V lost 4 bases to trimming and J lost 6 bases, with 11 bases between them. The CDR3 DNA is TGCGCCAGCAGCGGGCAGGGTCTCAATGAGCAGTTCTTC. It codes for CASSGQGLNEQFF.

This clone has a single count. This chain connects TRBV7-9 to TRBJ1-1, with a tentative D call TRBD1 (5 bases). The germline CDR1 and CDR2 sequences are SEHNR and FQNEAQ (reference sequence). This CDR3 contains 15 residues. V lost 4 bases, J lost 1 base, and 13 bases lay in between. This CDR3 reads CASSSNDSPNTEAFF. The CDR3 DNA is TGTGCCAGCAGCTCAAATGACAGCCCGAACACTGAAGCTTTCTTT.

The rearrangement links TRBV12-3 or TRBV12-4 to TRBJ2-5; D unclear. Trimming took off 7 bases at V and 5 bases at J, with 11 bases between the two ends. The CDR3 is 12 residues long. CDR3 bases: TGTGCCAGCACCTCGGGTCCTGAGACCCAGTACTTC. Translation gives CASTSGPETQYF.

CDR3 in amino acids: CASSESGLAEAFF. CDR3 bases: TGTGCCAGCAGTGAAAGTGGTCTTGCGGAAGCTTTCTTT. The chain couples TRBV2 to TRBJ1-1, with D unclear. The CDR3 covers 13 residues. Trimming stripped 2 bases from V and 8 bases from J, with 12 bases between. Germline V gene data show CDR1 as SNHLY and CDR2 as FYNNEI.

The chain carries TRBV28 and TRBJ1-1, with 7 bases lining up with TRBD1. Germline-derived CDR1 and CDR2 are MDHEN and SYDVKM. V lost 1 base to trimming and J lost 6 bases; unmatched junction nucleotides: 8. The CDR3 covers 15 residues. CDR3 sequence reads: CASSLLEGAGAEAFF. CDR3 sequence (DNA): TGTGCCAGCAGTTTATTGGAGGGGGCAGGGGCTGAAGCTTTCTTT.

This rearrangement joins TRBV6-5 to TRBJ1-2, with a weak D call TRBD1 (6 bases). With 5 bases removed from V and 4 bases from J, the gap between germline ends came to 11 bases. Germline CDR1 and CDR2: MNHEY and SVGAGI. CDR3 length: 13 amino acids. The CDR3 coding sequence is TGTGCCAGCAGTCCTCAGGGGACCTATGGCTACACCTTC. Its translation: CASSPQGTYGYTF.

The chain couples TRBV6-1 to TRBJ1-1, with D possibly matching TRBD1 (6 bases). Germline CDR1 is MNHNS and CDR2 is SASEGT. This CDR3 spans 13 amino acids. The V gene lost 1 base and the J gene lost 10 bases, with 13 bases spanning the gap. In DNA form, the CDR3 reads TGTGCCAGCAGTGAAGTTGAGAGGACAGTAGCTTTCTTT. Translation gives CASSEVERTVAFF.

Here the CDR3 reads CASVREGVNEQFF. In nucleotides, the CDR3 is TGCGCCAGCGTCCGGGAGGGCGTCAATGAGCAGTTCTTC. V usage is TRBV5-1 and J usage is TRBJ2-1, with 8 nucleotides matching TRBD2. The germline V gene has CDR1 SGHRS and CDR2 YFSETQ. This CDR3 comprises 13 residues. J was trimmed by 6 bases and V by 7 bases; bases with no gene match: 6.

The V gene is TRBV15, the J gene TRBJ1-2; D gene uncertain. The CDR3 is 15 residues long. Trimming removed 6 bases at V and 3 bases at J, with 17 bases between. The germline V gene encodes CDR1 LNHNV and CDR2 YYDKDF (reference sequence). The CDR3 protein is CATRFAGTADYGYTF. In nucleotides, the CDR3 is TGTGCCACCAGATTCGCGGGCACCGCGGACTATGGCTACACCTTC.

V usage is TRBV6-2 or TRBV6-3 and J usage is TRBJ1-2; 8 nucleotides agree with TRBD1. The CDR3 runs to 15 residues. The germline gives CDR1 MNHEY, CDR2 SVGEGT. V shed 5 bases and J 4 bases; nucleotides not matched to a gene: 9. CDR3 loop: CASSPVGQGIYGYTF. The CDR3 DNA reads TGTGCCAGCAGTCCCGTTGGACAGGGTATCTATGGCTACACCTTC.

The V call is TRBV28, the J call TRBJ1-6; tentatively, D is TRBD1 (5 bases). The CDR3 spans 15 residues. The germline V and J ends were trimmed by 2 bases and 6 bases, with 11 bases remaining between them. CDR1 MDHEN and CDR2 SYDVKM come from the germline V gene. The DNA for the CDR3 is TGTGCCAGCAGTTTAAGTAGGGGCTTTAATTCACCCCTCCACTTT. The encoded protein is CASSLSRGFNSPLHF.

The V call is TRBV4-3, the J call TRBJ2-3; D gene unclear. CDR3 length: 15 amino acids. Germline V gene sequence: CDR1 LGHNA, CDR2 YSLEER. Trimming cost V 0 bases and J 5 bases, with 12 bases left between them. CDR3 loop: CASSQDKKGLDTQYF. CDR3 coding DNA: TGCGCCAGCAGCCAAGACAAAAAAGGGCTAGATACGCAGTATTTT.

This clone is deemed medium-sized. V usage is TRBV18 and J usage is TRBJ2-1, with TRBD2 matching over 11 bases. After removal of 2 bases from V and 3 bases from J, the junction contained 9 bases not matched to a gene. The germline gives CDR1 KGHSH, CDR2 LQKENI. The CDR3 has 18 amino acids. The CDR3 sequence: CASSPTTLAGGIYNEQFF. The DNA of the CDR3 is TGTGCCAGCTCACCAACGACCTTAGCGGGAGGGATCTACAATGAGCAGTTCTTC.

This chain uses TRBV28 with TRBJ1-1; D is possibly TRBD1 (5 bases). V lost 6 bases, J lost 2 bases, and 16 bases lay in between. Looked up from germline, CDR1 is MDHEN and CDR2 is SYDVKM. CDR3 length: 15 residues. The CDR3 is CASSVPGTSNTEAFF. CDR3 bases: TGTGCCAGCAGCGTACCGGGGACCTCTAACACTGAAGCTTTCTTT.

V and J are TRBV5-1 and TRBJ2-2, with 14 bases lining up with TRBD2. The V gene's germline CDR1 is SGHRS and CDR2 YFSETQ. V was clipped by 3 bases and J by 4 bases; unmatched bases: 11. CDR3 length: 19 residues. In DNA form, the CDR3 reads TGCGCCAGCAGCTCCTCGATCGGACTAGCGGGAGGTGTCACCGGGGAGCTGTTTTTT. Translated: CASSSSIGLAGGVTGELFF.

Concerning this clone: At the DNA level, this CDR3 is encoded by other sequences in the same sample as well. This sequence joins TRBV5-4 and TRBJ1-2, with 7 bases aligning to TRBD1. CDR1 and CDR2 (germline): SGHNT, YYREEE (reference sequence). The trim removed 4 bases at V and 2 bases at J, leaving 2 bases unmatched. This CDR3 is 13 amino acids long. The CDR3 bases are TGTGCCAGCAGCCGGGACAGCAACTATGGCTACACCTTC. Translation gives CASSRDSNYGYTF.

The chain has TRBV11-2 and TRBJ2-1, with 10 bases fitting TRBD2. J was trimmed by 4 bases and V by 2 bases; bases with no gene match: 2. Germline assignment: CDR1 SGHAT and CDR2 FQNNGV. The CDR3 has 15 amino acids. CDR3 sequence (DNA): TGTGCCAGCAGCTTACGGACTAGCGGATACAATGAGCAGTTCTTC. As protein: CASSLRTSGYNEQFF.

This clone was counted a single time. This chain links TRBV19 with TRBJ1-6; 8 bases are a match to TRBD1. V dropped 7 bases and J dropped 9; count of bases not matched to a gene: 8. From germline, CDR1 is LNHDA and CDR2 SQIVND (reference sequence). This CDR3 has 14 residues. CDR3 coding DNA: TGTGCCAGTACCCTGACAGGGGAAGGTTCACCCCTCCACTTT. Its protein is CASTLTGEGSPLHF. Complete variable domain (other parts from reference TRBV19 and TRBJ1-6): DGGITQSPKYLFRKEGQNVTLSCEQNLNHDAMYWYRQDPGQGLRLIYYSQIVNDFQKGDIAEGYSVSREKKESFPLTVTSAQKNPTAFYLCASTLTGEGSPLHFGNGTRLTVT.

V usage is TRBV11-2 and J usage is TRBJ1-5; D is unresolved. Germline-derived CDR1 and CDR2 are SGHAT and FQNNGV. This CDR3 is built from 12 residues. Trimming shortened V by 6 bases and J by 9 bases, and 12 bases separated the two germline ends. CDR3 DNA sequence: TGTGCCAGCAGTACTGCCGGCGGGCCCCAGCATTTT. It encodes CASSTAGGPQHF.

The V call is TRBV4-3, the J call TRBJ2-7; D remains ambiguous. The V end was cut by 0 bases, the J end by 7 bases, with 19 bases between. The CDR3 consists of 16 residues. In germline, CDR1 is LGHNA, CDR2 YSLEER. This chain's CDR3 is CASSQDGQRAAFEQYF. CDR3 DNA sequence: TGCGCCAGCAGCCAAGATGGTCAACGGGCCGCCTTTGAGCAGTACTTC.

The chain combines TRBV6-2 or TRBV6-3 with TRBJ1-5, with D maybe TRBD1 (6 bases). The V end lost 6 bases, the J end lost 0 bases, and 15 bases lay between the germline ends. The germline gives CDR1 MNHEY, CDR2 SVGEGT. This CDR3 comprises 16 residues. The CDR3 sequence is CASSRGGDISNQPQHF. CDR3 DNA: TGTGCCAGCAGCCGCGGGGGGGACATTAGCAATCAGCCCCAGCATTTT.

V and J are TRBV5-4 and TRBJ2-1; TRBD2 agrees at 13 bases. This CDR3 region has 16 residues. Germline CDR1 is SGHNT and CDR2 is YYREEE (reference sequence). The trim removed 4 bases at V and 2 bases at J, leaving 3 bases unmatched. The CDR3 DNA is TGTGCCAGCAGCCCTACTAGCGGGAGGGCCTACAATGAGCAGTTCTTC. It encodes CASSPTSGRAYNEQFF.